Listed below are T cell receptor beta chains from one sample, sequenced in a study of cytomegalovirus exposure and HLA in healthy donors. Produced via immunoSEQ multiplex PCR; TCRdb's table is partial and in-frame only. The sample contains about 110,000 clones, around 76% of which appear only once. The sample taken for sequencing was PBMCs. The receptors were gathered from a young man in good health and CMV-seropositive. Both conserved end residues are part of each CDR3.

cdr3_aa j_call v_call cdr3_length
CASSSTGVSRYEQYF TRBJ2-7 TRBV5-1 15
CASSYGQGGQPQHF TRBJ1-5 TRBV6-6 14
CASSGVQQTYQETQYF TRBJ2-5 TRBV2 16
CASSRGANTEAFF TRBJ1-1 TRBV18 13
CASSQEGVDRGDQPQHF TRBJ1-5 TRBV4-1 17
CASSFRPDTSNTEAFF TRBJ1-1 TRBV5-1 16
CASSLGAAVSGNTIYF TRBJ1-3 TRBV5-1 16
CASSRSGGPLSPYNEQFF TRBJ2-1 TRBV5-5 18
CASSQGLRGLTDTQYF TRBJ2-3 TRBV4-2 16
CASSPPTGYEQYF TRBJ2-7 TRBV5-4 13
CASSKGCGGATTGELFF TRBJ2-2 TRBV21-1 17
CASSELQTGQYF TRBJ2-7 TRBV10-2 12
CASRQEAHPGEAFF TRBJ1-1 TRBV2 14
CASSLTVPSNYGYTF TRBJ1-2 TRBV5-1 15
CATQADTEAFF TRBJ1-1 TRBV7-9 11
CASSPFEQGVDYGYTF TRBJ1-2 TRBV18 16
CASSTQGFAEAFF TRBJ1-1 TRBV14 13
CASSEGQRSQPQHF TRBJ1-5 TRBV2 14
CASSPDGTGRFYGYTF TRBJ1-2 TRBV7-6 16
CASSVGQDSYEQYF TRBJ2-7 TRBV9 14
CASSPDLEGIGYTF TRBJ1-2 TRBV5-1 14
CASRRVRDSPSPLHF TRBJ1-6 TRBV6-1 15
CASRSGTTTEAFF TRBJ1-1 TRBV7-2 13
CASSKKGGTEAFF TRBJ1-1 TRBV2 13
CASSPNLAGGMDTQYF TRBJ2-3 TRBV5-1 16
CASSPGIDNSPLHF TRBJ1-6 TRBV5-8 14
CAWIRVGEAFF TRBJ1-1 TRBV30 11
CASSMMGGSTEAFF TRBJ1-1 TRBV19 14
CSVAYSFYNEQFF TRBJ2-1 TRBV29-1 13
CASSLVAREQYF TRBJ2-7 TRBV28 12